The T cell receptor (beta chain) described here comes from a study of beta chain features in type 1 diabetes. Investigators reverse transcribed all isolated RNA, so they sequenced expressed TCRB transcripts. Naive, central memory and regulatory T cell samples averaged roughly 3.7 million reads. Sequencing was performed with immunoSEQ multiplex PCR; in TCRdb, only in-frame clones are kept and a portion is missing. Among a few hundred thousand clones listed, over 9.5% were seen once. CDR3 size: 15 residues. Per germline, CDR1 SGHTA and CDR2 FQGNSA. Trimming cost V 5 bases and J 3 bases, with 17 bases left between them. This clone was counted between two and nine times. Its cognate antigen is unknown. Study-level results: HLA influence on TCRB rearrangement stayed unresolved here. Patients with Type 1 diabetes showed moderately but significantly shorter TCRB CDR3s in all four CD4+ subsets. For type 1 diabetes patients, VDJ junctions showed fewer insertions and more deletions.

V and J are TRBV7-2 and TRBJ2-7, with D perhaps TRBD1 (6 bases). The sequence was obtained from a man younger than 35 in good health. Material: naive CD4+ T cells from blood. CDR3 protein: CASSPPGHANYEQYF. CDR3 in DNA: TGTGCCAGCAGCCCACCGGGACATGCGAACTACGAGCAGTACTTC.